The 27 T cell receptor beta chains listed next were all sequenced from one sample in a study of blood T cell repertoires in COVID-19. Profiling relied on immunoSEQ multiplex PCR, and the TCRdb table lists in-frame clones only, not all of them. This table holds over 85,000 clones, roughly four fifths found once. Sequencing was done on a sample of peripheral blood. These receptors all stem from a woman aged 55-69 years with acute or convalescent COVID-19.

The CDR3 spells CASSALTTWADTQYF. In DNA form, the CDR3 reads TGTGCCAGCAGCGCACTAACGACTTGGGCAGATACGCAGTATTTT. This sequence joins TRBV9 and TRBJ2-3; D is unresolved. The germline gives CDR1 SGDLS, CDR2 YYNGEE. The CDR3 is made up of 15 amino acids. V dropped 3 bases and J dropped 4 bases, with 15 bases sitting between them.

The chain uses TRBV28 and TRBJ1-2, with unresolved D. This CDR3 is built from 12 residues. The V end lost 2 bases, the J end lost 4 bases, and 5 bases lay between the germline ends. Germline-derived CDR1 and CDR2 are MDHEN and SYDVKM. CDR3 amino acids: CASSLRGYGYTF. The CDR3 nucleotides read TGTGCCAGCAGTTTACGGGGCTATGGCTACACCTTC.

The chain recombines TRBV7-2 with TRBJ2-5; D remains unclear. V lost 5 bases and J 3 bases, leaving 10 bases between the germline ends. Germline loops: CDR1 SGHTA, CDR2 FQGNSA. The CDR3 is made up of 13 amino acids. Here the CDR3 DNA reads TGTGCCAGCAGCCCGACTGTTGAAGAGACCCAGTACTTC. Amino acids: CASSPTVEETQYF.

This clone was picked up a small number of times. V gene TRBV5-1 combines with J gene TRBJ1-4, with D possibly being TRBD1 (5 bases). Germline-derived CDR1 and CDR2 are SGHRS and YFSETQ. The V and J ends lost 1 base and 3 bases respectively, with 10 bases between them. This CDR3 spans 15 amino acids. The CDR3 loop is CASSLQTGPNEKLFF. The CDR3 nucleotides read TGCGCCAGCAGCTTGCAAACAGGACCTAATGAAAAACTGTTTTTT.

The chain couples TRBV4-1 to TRBJ2-7, with 12 bases that match TRBD1. V lost 0 bases and J lost 13; bases outside the gene matches: 4. This CDR3 contains 13 residues. CDR1 and CDR2 (germline): MGHRA, YSYEKL. The CDR3 is CASSQEGTGGCYF. In nucleotides, the CDR3 is TGCGCCAGCAGCCAAGAAGGGACAGGGGGCTGTTACTTC.

V gene TRBV4-1 combines with J gene TRBJ1-4; D is undetermined. Deletions cut 0 bases from V and 8 bases from J, with 10 bases between. CDR1 and CDR2 (germline): MGHRA, YSYEKL. This CDR3 comprises 14 residues. The CDR3, as DNA: TGCGCCAGCAGCCAAGACGAGGGCTACGAAAAACTGTTTTTT. Its protein product is CASSQDEGYEKLFF.

The genes are TRBV24-1 and TRBJ1-3; possible D gene TRBD1, 6 bases. V was clipped by 4 bases and J by 11 bases, with 14 bases between them. The CDR3 extends over 13 amino acids. CDR1 is KGHDR and CDR2 is SFDVKD in the germline V gene. The CDR3 reads CATSDPPTGSIYF. CDR3 nucleotides: TGTGCCACCAGTGACCCCCCGACAGGCTCCATATATTTT.

This clone was recorded a few times. The J gene is TRBJ1-2, the V gene TRBV7-2; D gene uncertain. Germline V gene data show CDR1 as SGHTA and CDR2 as FQGNSA. The length of the CDR3 is 16 residues. V lost 1 base to trimming and J lost 4 bases, with 16 bases between them. CDR3 region: CASSLGVEGEVYGYTF. CDR3 coding DNA: TGTGCCAGCAGCTTAGGCGTCGAGGGAGAGGTCTATGGCTACACCTTC. Supplemented by reference TRBV7-2 and TRBJ1-2, the full variable domain reads GAGVSQSPSNKVTEKGKDVELRCDPISGHTALYWYRQSLGQGLEFLIYFQGNSAPDKSGLPSDRFSAERTGGSVSTLTIQRTQQEDSAVYLCASSLGVEGEVYGYTFGSGTRLTVV.

The rearrangement uses TRBV5-4 and TRBJ2-7; 9 bases line up with TRBD1. V was pared by 4 bases and J by 4 bases, with 6 bases of the junction left unmatched. The CDR3 loop spans 14 amino acids. Looked up from germline, CDR1 is SGHNT and CDR2 is YYREEE (reference sequence). The CDR3 reads CASSSRDREYEQYF. The CDR3 nucleotides are TGTGCCAGCAGCAGCCGGGACAGGGAGTACGAGCAGTACTTC.

This chain uses TRBV18 with TRBJ2-6; D may be TRBD1 (5 bases). CDR3 length: 14 residues. Per germline, CDR1 KGHSH and CDR2 LQKENI. The germline V and J ends were trimmed by 4 bases and 1 base, with 5 bases remaining between them. CDR3 sequence: CASSQGSGANVLTF. For the CDR3, the DNA is TGTGCCAGCTCACAGGGGTCTGGGGCCAACGTCCTGACTTTC.

The chain joins TRBV30 to TRBJ1-2; 10 bases are shared with TRBD1. CDR3 length: 16 residues. Per germline, CDR1 GTSNPN and CDR2 SVGIG (reference sequence). Trimming cost V 4 bases and J 5 bases; bases outside gene matches: 13. The CDR3 DNA follows: TGTGCCTGGAAACTATTGGACAGGGGGAGTATGTATGGCTACACCTTC. Protein product: CAWKLLDRGSMYGYTF.

V is TRBV10-3 and J is TRBJ1-4; 8 bases map to TRBD1. This CDR3 comprises 15 residues. Germline V gives CDR1 ENHRY, CDR2 SYGVKD. The trim removed 3 bases at V and 7 bases at J, leaving 7 bases unmatched. For the CDR3, the DNA is TGTGCCATCAGTGACTCGACAGGGGTGGGTGAAAAACTGTTTTTT. Its protein is CAISDSTGVGEKLFF.

This clone was detected only once. This sequence joins TRBV4-3 and TRBJ1-6; D call uncertain. Germline CDR1 is LGHNA and CDR2 is YSLEER. Trimming took off 0 bases at V and 1 base at J, with 16 bases between the two ends. The CDR3 has 19 residues. The CDR3 DNA reads TGCGCCAGCAGCCAAGATCTAATAGCCGGCACTTCCTATAATTCACCCCTCCACTTT. Translation gives CASSQDLIAGTSYNSPLHF.

CDR3 nucleotide sequence: TGTGCCAGCAGTGACTCGATGCGAACAGGGCAGTTCTTC. Protein: CASSDSMRTGQFF. The rearrangement joins TRBV6-4 to TRBJ2-1; maybe TRBD1 (5 bases). CDR3 length equals 13 residues. The V gene's germline CDR1 is MRHNA and CDR2 SNTAGT. The ends were cut back, 0 bases at V and 12 bases at J, with 12 bases in the middle.

This chain links TRBV19 with TRBJ1-2; D may be TRBD1 (6 bases). Germline V gene lookup returns CDR1 LNHDA and CDR2 SQIVND (reference sequence). V lost 6 bases, J lost 4 bases, and 9 bases lay in between. The CDR3 sequence is 12 residues long. CDR3 sequence (DNA): TGTGCCAGTAGCCAGGGGTTCTATGGCTACACCTTC. Translated: CASSQGFYGYTF.

This sequence joins TRBV4-1 and TRBJ1-1; D may be TRBD1 (6 bases). V gave up 0 bases and J gave up 5 bases, with 13 bases separating them. CDR3 length: 15 amino acids. Germline V gene data show CDR1 as MGHRA and CDR2 as YSYEKL. CDR3 region: CASSQEMGGRTEAFF. CDR3 coding DNA: TGCGCCAGCAGCCAAGAAATGGGGGGGCGTACTGAAGCTTTCTTT.

This sequence joins TRBV10-1 and TRBJ1-3; 7 bases are a match to TRBD1. Unmatched junction bases numbered 13, after V lost 5 bases and J lost 9 bases. This CDR3 region has 15 residues. Germline V gene data show CDR1 as WNHNN and CDR2 as SYGVQD (reference sequence). CDR3 DNA: TGCGCCAGCAGTCCCGGGACAGTGAAGGAGTTCACCATATATTTT. It is translated as CASSPGTVKEFTIYF.

This clone turned up a few times. The CDR3: CASTLTGNTGELFF. The CDR3 nucleotides are TGTGCCAGCACCCTGACGGGTAACACCGGGGAGCTGTTTTTT. This rearrangement joins TRBV7-3 to TRBJ2-2; D call uncertain. The CDR3 runs 14 residues. CDR1 is SGHTA, CDR2 FQGTGA, per germline. Trimming stripped 7 bases from V and 2 bases from J, with 11 bases between.

This clone came up a few times. The CDR3 spells CASSRATGSGNTIYF. CDR3 nucleotides: TGCGCCAGCAGCCGAGCAACAGGGAGTGGAAACACCATATATTTT. This chain joins TRBV4-3 and TRBJ1-3, with D possibly matching TRBD1 (6 bases). The ends were cut back, 4 bases at V and 3 bases at J, with 13 bases in the middle. Per germline, CDR1 LGHNA and CDR2 YSLEER. This CDR3 contains 15 residues.

The V gene is TRBV3-1 (or the pseudogene TRBV3-2), the J gene TRBJ1-1, with 12 bases aligning to TRBD1. Germline CDR1 and CDR2: LGHDT and YNNKEL (reference sequence). V was clipped by 2 bases and J by 8 bases; unmatched bases: 3. This CDR3 comprises 14 residues. CDR3 DNA sequence: TGTGCCAGCAGCCAATGGGACAGGGGGCCCGAAGCTTTCTTT. Its translation is CASSQWDRGPEAFF.

The rearrangement links TRBV7-3 to TRBJ2-5, with 12 bases that match TRBD1. CDR3 length: 17 residues. The ends lost 3 bases at V and 5 bases at J; junction bases unmatched: 10. Per the germline V gene, CDR1 is SGHTA and CDR2 is FQGTGA. CDR3 in DNA: TGTGCCAGCAGCTTGACCGGGACAGGGGGCGCGGGGGAGACCCAGTACTTC. It encodes CASSLTGTGGAGETQYF.

The chain joins TRBV18 to TRBJ1-5; D possibly corresponds to TRBD1 (6 bases). Germline values: CDR1 KGHSH, CDR2 LQKENI. Trimming shortened V by 3 bases and J by 4 bases, and 13 bases separated the two germline ends. The CDR3 contains 15 residues. The DNA of the CDR3 is TGTGCCAGCTCACCTACAGGGACCCTTAATCAGCCCCAGCATTTT. As protein: CASSPTGTLNQPQHF.

This sequence joins TRBV5-4 and TRBJ2-1; the D is unclear. Trimming took off 3 bases at V and 8 bases at J, with 6 bases between the two ends. The CDR3 totals 11 residues. Germline-derived CDR1 and CDR2 are SGHNT and YYREEE (reference sequence). The CDR3 region is CASSSRHEQFF. The CDR3 DNA is TGTGCCAGCAGCTCCCGTCATGAGCAGTTCTTC.

The chain employs TRBV6-2 or TRBV6-3 and TRBJ1-1, with 8 positions matching TRBD1. This CDR3 is 16 amino acids long. V shed 2 bases and J 1 base; nucleotides not matched to a gene: 6. Per the germline V gene, CDR1 is MNHEY and CDR2 is SVGEGT. CDR3 nucleotide sequence: TGTGCCAGCAGTTACACGGTGACAGGGGCGAACACTGAAGCTTTCTTT. Translating it yields CASSYTVTGANTEAFF.

The chain recombines TRBV3-1 (or the pseudogene TRBV3-2) with TRBJ1-2; the match to TRBD1 covers 9 bases. Looked up from germline, CDR1 is LGHDT and CDR2 is YNNKEL (reference sequence). The CDR3 contains 13 residues. J was trimmed by 8 bases and V by 6 bases; bases with no gene match: 7. The CDR3 protein is CASRSDRGWGYTF. The DNA of the CDR3 is TGTGCCAGCAGATCGGACAGGGGCTGGGGCTACACCTTC.

V gene TRBV13 combines with J gene TRBJ1-1; the D is unclear. Germline CDR1 is PRHDT and CDR2 is FYEKMQ (reference sequence). V lost 6 bases and J lost 1, with 9 bases in between. The length of the CDR3 is 13 residues. The CDR3 sequence: CASRRERNTEAFF. The CDR3 DNA sequence: TGTGCCAGCAGGCGGGAAAGGAACACTGAAGCTTTCTTT.

This clone has only a few counts. This chain connects TRBV7-9 to TRBJ2-2, with TRBD2 identical over 7 bases. CDR3 length: 16 residues. J was trimmed by 0 bases and V by 5 bases; bases with no gene match: 6. The germline V gene encodes CDR1 SEHNR and CDR2 FQNEAQ (reference sequence). The CDR3 reads CASSQGRGANTGELFF. CDR3 nucleotides: TGTGCCAGCAGCCAGGGTCGGGGGGCGAACACCGGGGAGCTGTTTTTT.